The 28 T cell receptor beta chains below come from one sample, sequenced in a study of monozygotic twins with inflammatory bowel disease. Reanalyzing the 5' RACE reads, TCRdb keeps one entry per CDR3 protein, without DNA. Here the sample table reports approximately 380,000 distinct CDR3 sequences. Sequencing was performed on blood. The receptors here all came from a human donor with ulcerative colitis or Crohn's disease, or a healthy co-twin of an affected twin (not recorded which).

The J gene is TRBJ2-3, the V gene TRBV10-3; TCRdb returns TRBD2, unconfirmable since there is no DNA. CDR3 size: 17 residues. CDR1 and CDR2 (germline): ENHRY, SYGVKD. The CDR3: CAISESLAGDPTGTQYF.

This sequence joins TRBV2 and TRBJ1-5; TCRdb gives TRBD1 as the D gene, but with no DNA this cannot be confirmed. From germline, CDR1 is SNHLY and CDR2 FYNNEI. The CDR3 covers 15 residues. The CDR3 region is CASRQEKGGVQPQHF.

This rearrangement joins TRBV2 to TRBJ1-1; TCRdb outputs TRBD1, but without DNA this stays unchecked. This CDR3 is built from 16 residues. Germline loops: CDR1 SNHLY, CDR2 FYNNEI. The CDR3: CASSEWFQGTGLKAFF.

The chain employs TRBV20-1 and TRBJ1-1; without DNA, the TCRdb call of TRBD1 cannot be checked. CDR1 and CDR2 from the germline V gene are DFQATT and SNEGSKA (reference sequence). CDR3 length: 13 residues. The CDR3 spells CSAIPGQGFGAFF.

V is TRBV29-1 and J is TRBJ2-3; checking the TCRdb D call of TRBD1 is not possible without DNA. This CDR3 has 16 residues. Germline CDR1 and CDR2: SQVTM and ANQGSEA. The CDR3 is CSVEGKTGLATDTQYF.

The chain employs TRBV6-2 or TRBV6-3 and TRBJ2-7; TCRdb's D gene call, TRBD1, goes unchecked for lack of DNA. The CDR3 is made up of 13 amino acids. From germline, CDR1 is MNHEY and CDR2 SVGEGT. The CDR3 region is CASWDTLQDQQYF.

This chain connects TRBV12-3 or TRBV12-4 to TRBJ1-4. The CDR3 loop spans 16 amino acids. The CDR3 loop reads CASSLGWRGSNEKLFF.

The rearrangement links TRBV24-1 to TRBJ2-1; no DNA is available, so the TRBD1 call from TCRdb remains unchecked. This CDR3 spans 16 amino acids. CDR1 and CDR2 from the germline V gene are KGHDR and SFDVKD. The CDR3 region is CATSDSGTGMYTEQFF.

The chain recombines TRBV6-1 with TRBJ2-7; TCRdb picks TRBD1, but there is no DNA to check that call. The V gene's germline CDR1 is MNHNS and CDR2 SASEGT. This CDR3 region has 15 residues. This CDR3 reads CASSLLGQGAYEQYF.

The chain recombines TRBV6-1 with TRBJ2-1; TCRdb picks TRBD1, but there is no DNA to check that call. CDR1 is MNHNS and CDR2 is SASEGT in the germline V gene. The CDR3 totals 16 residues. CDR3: CASTLEVWGTYNEQFF.

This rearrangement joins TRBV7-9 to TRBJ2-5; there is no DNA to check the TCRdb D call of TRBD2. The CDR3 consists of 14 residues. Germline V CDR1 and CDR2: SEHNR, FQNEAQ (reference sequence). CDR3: CASSLTSGGETQYF.

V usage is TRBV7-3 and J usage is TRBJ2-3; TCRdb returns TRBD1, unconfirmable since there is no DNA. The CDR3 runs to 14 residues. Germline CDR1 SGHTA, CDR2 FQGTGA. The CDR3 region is CASSFGGLRDTQYF.

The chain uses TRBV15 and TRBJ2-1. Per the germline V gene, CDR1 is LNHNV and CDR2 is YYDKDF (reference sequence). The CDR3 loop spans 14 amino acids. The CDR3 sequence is CATSRDLQYNEQFF.

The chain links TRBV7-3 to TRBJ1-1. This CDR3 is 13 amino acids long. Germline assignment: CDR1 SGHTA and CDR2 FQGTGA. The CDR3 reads CTSSLTGSTEAFF.

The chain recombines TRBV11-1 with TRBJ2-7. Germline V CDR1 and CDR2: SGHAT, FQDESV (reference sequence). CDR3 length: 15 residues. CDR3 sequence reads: CASSFASPGSYEQYF.

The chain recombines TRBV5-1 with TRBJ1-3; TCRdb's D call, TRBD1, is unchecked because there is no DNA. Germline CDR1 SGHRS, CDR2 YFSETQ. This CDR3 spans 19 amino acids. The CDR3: CASSAGHLPSGVSGNTIYF.

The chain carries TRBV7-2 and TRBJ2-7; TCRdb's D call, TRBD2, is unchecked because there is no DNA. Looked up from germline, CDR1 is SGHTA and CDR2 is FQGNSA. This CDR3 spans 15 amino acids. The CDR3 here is CASSLAVRGDYEQYF.

The CDR3 reads CSVVDRGLGETQYF. The chain carries TRBV29-1 and TRBJ2-5; TCRdb names TRBD1, which stays unverified in the absence of DNA. The CDR3 contains 14 residues. Germline V CDR1 and CDR2: SQVTM, ANQGSEA. The whole variable domain, remainder taken from reference TRBV29-1 and TRBJ2-5, is SAVISQKPSRDICQRGTSLTIQCQVDSQVTMMFWYRQQPGQSLTLIATANQGSEATYESGFVIDKFPISRPNLTFSTLTVSNMSPEDSSIYLCSVVDRGLGETQYFGPGTRLLVL.

This CDR3 reads CASSWGHSSTEAFF. The chain carries TRBV7-8 and TRBJ1-1; TCRdb designates TRBD1, a call that cannot be tested without DNA. Looked up from germline, CDR1 is SGHVS and CDR2 is FQNEAQ. The CDR3 contains 14 residues.

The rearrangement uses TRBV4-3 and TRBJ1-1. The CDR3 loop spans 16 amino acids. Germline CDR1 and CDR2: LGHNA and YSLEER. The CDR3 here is CASSPKVGRKNTEAFF.

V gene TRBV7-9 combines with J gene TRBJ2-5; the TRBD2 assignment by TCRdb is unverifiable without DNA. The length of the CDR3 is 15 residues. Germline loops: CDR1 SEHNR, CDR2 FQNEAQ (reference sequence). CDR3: CASSFVGPRPETQYF.

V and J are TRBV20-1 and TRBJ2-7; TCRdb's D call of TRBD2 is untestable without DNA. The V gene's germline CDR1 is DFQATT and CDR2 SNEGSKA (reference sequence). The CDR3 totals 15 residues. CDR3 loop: CSARDQAGRYYEQYF.

The CDR3 reads CASRLTGGGETQYF. The genes are TRBV6-2 or TRBV6-3 and TRBJ2-5; the TCRdb D gene call, TRBD1, has no DNA to confirm it. Germline V gene lookup returns CDR1 MNHEY and CDR2 SVGEGT. This CDR3 is built from 14 residues.

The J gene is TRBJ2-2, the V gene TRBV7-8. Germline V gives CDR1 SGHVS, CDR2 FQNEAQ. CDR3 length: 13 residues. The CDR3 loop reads CASSLRLAGELFF.

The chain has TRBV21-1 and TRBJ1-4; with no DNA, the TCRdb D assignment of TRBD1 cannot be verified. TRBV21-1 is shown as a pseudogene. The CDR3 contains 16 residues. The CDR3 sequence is CASSKDRETTNEKLFF.

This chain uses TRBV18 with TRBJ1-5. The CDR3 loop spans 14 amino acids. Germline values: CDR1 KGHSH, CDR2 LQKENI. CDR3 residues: CASSGLPGDQPQHF.

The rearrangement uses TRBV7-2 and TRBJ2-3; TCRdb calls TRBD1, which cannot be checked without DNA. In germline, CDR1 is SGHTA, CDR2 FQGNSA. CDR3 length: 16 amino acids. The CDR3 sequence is CASSLNGGGFTDTQYF.

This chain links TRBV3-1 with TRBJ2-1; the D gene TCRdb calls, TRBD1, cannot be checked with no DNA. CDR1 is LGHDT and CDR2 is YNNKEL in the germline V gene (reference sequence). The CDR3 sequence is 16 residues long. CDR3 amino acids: CASSPRDSQHTTQQFF.